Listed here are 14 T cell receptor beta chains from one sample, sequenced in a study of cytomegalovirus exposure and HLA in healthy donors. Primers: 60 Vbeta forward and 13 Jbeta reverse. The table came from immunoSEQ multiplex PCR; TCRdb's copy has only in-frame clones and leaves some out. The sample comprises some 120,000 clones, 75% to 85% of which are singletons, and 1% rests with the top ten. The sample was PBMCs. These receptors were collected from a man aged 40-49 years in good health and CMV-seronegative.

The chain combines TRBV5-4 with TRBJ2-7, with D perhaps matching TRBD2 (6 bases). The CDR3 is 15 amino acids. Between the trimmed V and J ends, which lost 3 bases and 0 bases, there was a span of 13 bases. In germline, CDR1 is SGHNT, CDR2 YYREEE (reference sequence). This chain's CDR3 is CASSSRDGSSYEQYF. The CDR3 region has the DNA TGTGCCAGCAGCTCCCGGGACGGGAGCTCCTACGAGCAGTACTTC.

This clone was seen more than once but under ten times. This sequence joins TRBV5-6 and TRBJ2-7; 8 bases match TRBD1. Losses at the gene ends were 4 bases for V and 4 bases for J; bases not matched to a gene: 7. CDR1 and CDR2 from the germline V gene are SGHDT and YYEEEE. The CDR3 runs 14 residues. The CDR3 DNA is TGTGCCAGCAGCCCATGGGACAGGCTGTACGAGCAGTACTTC. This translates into CASSPWDRLYEQYF. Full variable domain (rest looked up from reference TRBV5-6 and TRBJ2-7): DAGVTQSPTHLIKTRGQQVTLRCSPKSGHDTVSWYQQALGQGPQFIFQYYEEEERQRGNFPDRFSGHQFPNYSSELNVNALLLGDSALYLCASSPWDRLYEQYFGPGTRLTVT.

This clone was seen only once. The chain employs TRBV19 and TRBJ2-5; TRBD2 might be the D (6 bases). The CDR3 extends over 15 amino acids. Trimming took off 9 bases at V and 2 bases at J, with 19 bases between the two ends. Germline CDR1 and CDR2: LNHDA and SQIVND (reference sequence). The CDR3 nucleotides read TGTGCCAGCAAAAGCGAGTGGCGGGGTCAAGAGACCCAGTACTTC. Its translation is CASKSEWRGQETQYF. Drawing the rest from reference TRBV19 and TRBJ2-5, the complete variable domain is DGGITQSPKYLFRKEGQNVTLSCEQNLNHDAMYWYRQDPGQGLRLIYYSQIVNDFQKGDIAEGYSVSREKKESFPLTVTSAQKNPTAFYLCASKSEWRGQETQYFGPGTRLLVL.

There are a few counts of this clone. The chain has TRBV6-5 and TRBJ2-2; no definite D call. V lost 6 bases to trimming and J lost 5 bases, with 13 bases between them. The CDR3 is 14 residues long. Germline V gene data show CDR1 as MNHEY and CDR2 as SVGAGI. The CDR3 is CASRAGRGTGELFF. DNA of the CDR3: TGTGCCAGCAGGGCCGGTCGAGGTACCGGGGAGCTGTTTTTT.

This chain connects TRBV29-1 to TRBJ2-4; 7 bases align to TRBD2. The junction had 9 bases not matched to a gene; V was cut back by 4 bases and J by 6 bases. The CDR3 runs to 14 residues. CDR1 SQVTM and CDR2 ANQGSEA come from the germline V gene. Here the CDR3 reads CSVVEGGPGNIQYF. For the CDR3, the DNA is TGCAGCGTTGTTGAGGGAGGGCCGGGAAACATTCAGTACTTC.

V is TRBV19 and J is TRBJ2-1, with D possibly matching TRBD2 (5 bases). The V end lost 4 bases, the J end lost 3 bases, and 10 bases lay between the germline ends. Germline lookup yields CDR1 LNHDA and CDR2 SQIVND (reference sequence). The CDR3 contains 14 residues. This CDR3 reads CASSSIGGYNEQFF. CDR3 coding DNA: TGTGCCAGTAGTAGTATTGGAGGCTACAATGAGCAGTTCTTC.

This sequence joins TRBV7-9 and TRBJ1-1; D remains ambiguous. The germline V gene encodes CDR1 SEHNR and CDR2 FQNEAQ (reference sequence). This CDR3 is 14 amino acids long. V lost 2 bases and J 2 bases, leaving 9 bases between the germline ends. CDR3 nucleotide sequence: TGTGCCAGCAGCTTAACACAGACCAACACTGAAGCTTTCTTT. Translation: CASSLTQTNTEAFF.

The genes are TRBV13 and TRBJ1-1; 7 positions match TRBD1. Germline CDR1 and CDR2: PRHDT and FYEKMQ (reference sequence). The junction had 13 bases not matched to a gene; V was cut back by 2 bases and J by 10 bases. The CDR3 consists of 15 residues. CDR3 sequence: CASSLSPGQAPRAFF. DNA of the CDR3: TGTGCCAGCAGCTTATCCCCTGGACAGGCACCAAGAGCTTTCTTT.

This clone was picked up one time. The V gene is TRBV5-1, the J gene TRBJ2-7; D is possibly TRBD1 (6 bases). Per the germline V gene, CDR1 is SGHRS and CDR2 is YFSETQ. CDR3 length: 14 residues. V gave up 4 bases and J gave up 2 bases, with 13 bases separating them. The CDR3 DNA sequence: TGCGCCAGCAGCCCCCGGGACATACCCTACGAGCAGTACTTC. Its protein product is CASSPRDIPYEQYF.

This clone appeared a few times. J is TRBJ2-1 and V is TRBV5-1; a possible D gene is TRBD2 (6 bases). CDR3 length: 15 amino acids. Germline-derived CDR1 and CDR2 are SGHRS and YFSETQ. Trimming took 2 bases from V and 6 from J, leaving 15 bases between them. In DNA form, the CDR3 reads TGCGCCAGCAGCTTTACGACGGGAGAAGGCAATGAGCAGTTCTTC. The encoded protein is CASSFTTGEGNEQFF.

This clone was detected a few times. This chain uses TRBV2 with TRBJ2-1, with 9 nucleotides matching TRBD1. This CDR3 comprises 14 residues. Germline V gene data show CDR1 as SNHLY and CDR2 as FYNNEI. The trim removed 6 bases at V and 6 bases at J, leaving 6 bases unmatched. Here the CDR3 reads CASSTQGQGNEQFF. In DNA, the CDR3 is TGTGCCAGCAGCACCCAGGGACAGGGCAATGAGCAGTTCTTC.

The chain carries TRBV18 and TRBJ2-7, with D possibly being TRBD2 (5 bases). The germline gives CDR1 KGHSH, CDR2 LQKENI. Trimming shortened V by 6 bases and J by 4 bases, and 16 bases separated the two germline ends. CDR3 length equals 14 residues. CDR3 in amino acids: CASSPNQGLYEQYF. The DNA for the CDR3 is TGTGCCAGCTCCCCGAACCAAGGACTGTACGAGCAGTACTTC. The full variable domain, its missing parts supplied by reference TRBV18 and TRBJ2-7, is NAGVMQNPRHLVRRRGQEARLRCSPMKGHSHVYWYRQLPEEGLKFMVYLQKENIIDESGMPKERFSAEFPKEGPSILRIQQVVRGDSAAYFCASSPNQGLYEQYFGPGTRLTVT.

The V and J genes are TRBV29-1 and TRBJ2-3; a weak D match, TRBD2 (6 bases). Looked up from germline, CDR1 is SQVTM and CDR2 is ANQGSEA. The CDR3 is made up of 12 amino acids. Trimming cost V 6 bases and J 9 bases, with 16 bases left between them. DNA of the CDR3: TGCAGCGTCCTGGGTACCGGGAGAACGCAGTATTTT. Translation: CSVLGTGRTQYF.

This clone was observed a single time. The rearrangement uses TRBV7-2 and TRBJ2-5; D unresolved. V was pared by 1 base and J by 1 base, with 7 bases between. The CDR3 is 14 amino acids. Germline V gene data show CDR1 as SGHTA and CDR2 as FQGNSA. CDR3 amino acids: CASSLVAPQETQYF. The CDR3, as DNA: TGTGCCAGCAGCTTAGTGGCTCCCCAAGAGACCCAGTACTTC.